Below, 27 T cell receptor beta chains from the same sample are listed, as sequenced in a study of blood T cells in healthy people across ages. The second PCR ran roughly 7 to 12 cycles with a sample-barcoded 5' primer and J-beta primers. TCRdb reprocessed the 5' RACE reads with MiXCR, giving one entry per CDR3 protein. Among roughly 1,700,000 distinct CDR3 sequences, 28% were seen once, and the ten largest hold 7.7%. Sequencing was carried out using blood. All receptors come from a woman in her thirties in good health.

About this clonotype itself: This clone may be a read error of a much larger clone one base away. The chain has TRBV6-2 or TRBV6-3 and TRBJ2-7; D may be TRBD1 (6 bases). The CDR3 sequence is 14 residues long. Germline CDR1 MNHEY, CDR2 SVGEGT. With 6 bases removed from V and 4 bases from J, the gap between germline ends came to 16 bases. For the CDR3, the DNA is TGTGCCAGCAGAAGGACAGAGGGGTGTTACGAGCAGTACTTC. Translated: CASRRTEGCYEQYF.

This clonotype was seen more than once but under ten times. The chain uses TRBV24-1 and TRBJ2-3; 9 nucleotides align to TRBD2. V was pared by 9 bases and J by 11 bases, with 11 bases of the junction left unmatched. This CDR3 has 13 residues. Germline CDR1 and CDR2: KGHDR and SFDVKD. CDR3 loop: CATRGSAGGQQYF. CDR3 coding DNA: TGTGCCACCCGTGGATCAGCGGGGGGCCAGCAGTATTTT.

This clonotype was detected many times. CDR3 loop: CASSRPSLGYTF. The CDR3 DNA sequence: TGTGCCAGCAGTCGGCCCAGCTTGGGCTACACCTTC. This rearrangement joins TRBV12-3 or TRBV12-4 to TRBJ1-2; the D is unclear. This CDR3 is 12 amino acids long. Trimming pared 5 bases from V and 8 bases from J, leaving 12 bases between.

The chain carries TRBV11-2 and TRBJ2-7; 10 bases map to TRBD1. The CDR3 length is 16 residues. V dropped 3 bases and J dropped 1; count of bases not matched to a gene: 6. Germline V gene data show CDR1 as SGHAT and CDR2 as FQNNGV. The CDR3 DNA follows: TGTGCCAGCAGCTTGGGGACAGGGGTAATGTCCTACGAGCAGTACTTC. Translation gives CASSLGTGVMSYEQYF.

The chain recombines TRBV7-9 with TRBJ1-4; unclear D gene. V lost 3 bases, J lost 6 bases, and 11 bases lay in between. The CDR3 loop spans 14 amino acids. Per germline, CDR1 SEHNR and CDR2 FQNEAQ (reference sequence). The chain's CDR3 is CASSFSGNDEKLFF. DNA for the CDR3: TGTGCCAGCAGCTTCTCGGGGAATGATGAAAAACTGTTTTTT.

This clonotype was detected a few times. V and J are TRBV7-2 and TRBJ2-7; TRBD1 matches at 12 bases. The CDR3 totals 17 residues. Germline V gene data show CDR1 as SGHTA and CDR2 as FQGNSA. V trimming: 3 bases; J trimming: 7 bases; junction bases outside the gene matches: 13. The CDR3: CASSFRDRGRVGGEQYF. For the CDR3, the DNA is TGTGCCAGCAGCTTCCGGGACAGGGGGCGCGTGGGAGGTGAGCAGTACTTC.

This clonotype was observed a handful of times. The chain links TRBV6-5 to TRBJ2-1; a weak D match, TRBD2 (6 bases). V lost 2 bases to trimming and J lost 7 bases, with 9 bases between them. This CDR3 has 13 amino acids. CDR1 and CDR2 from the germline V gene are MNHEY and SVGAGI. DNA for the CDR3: TGTGCCAGCAGTTACGGGGGGAGGAATGAGCAGTTCTTC. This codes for CASSYGGRNEQFF.

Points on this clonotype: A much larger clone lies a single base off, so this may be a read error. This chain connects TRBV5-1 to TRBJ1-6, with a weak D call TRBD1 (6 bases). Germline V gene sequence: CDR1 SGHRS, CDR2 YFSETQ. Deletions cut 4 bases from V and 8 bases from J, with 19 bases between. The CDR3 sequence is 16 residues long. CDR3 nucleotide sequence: TGCGCCAGCAGCGAGGACCCTCAGGGGTTTTATTCACCCCTCCACTTT. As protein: CASSEDPQGFYSPLHF.

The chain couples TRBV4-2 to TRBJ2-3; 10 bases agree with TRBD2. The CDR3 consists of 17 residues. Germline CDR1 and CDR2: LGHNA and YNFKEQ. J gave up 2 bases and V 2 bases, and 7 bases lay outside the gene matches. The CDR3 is CASSQKRGGQYTDTQYF. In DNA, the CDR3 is TGTGCCAGCAGCCAAAAGCGGGGGGGCCAATACACAGATACGCAGTATTTT.

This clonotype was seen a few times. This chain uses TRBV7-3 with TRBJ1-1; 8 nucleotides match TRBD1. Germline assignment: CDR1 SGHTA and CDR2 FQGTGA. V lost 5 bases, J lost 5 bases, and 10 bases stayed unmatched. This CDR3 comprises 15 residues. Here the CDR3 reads CASSEGTGGWTEAFF. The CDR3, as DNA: TGTGCCAGCAGCGAAGGGACAGGTGGCTGGACTGAAGCTTTCTTT.

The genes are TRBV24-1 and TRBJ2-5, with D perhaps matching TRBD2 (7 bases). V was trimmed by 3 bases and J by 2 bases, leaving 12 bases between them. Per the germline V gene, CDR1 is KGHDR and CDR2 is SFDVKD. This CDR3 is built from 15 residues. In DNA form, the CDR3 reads TGTGCCACCAGTGATCGGGCGGGGGCTCAAGAGACCCAGTACTTC. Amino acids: CATSDRAGAQETQYF.

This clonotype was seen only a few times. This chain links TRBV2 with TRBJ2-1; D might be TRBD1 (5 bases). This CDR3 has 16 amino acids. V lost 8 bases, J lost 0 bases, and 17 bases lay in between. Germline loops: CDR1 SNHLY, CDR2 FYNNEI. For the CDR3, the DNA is TGTGCCAGCCAACGACAGAGCCAAAGCTCCTACAATGAGCAGTTCTTC. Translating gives CASQRQSQSSYNEQFF.

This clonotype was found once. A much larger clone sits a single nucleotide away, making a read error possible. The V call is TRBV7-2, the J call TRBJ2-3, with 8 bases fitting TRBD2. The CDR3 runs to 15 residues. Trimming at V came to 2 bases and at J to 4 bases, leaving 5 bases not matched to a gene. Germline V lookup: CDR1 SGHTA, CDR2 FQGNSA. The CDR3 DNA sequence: TGTGCCAGCAGCTTATCTCCGACTAGCGCAGATACGCAGTATTTT. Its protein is CASSLSPTSADTQYF.

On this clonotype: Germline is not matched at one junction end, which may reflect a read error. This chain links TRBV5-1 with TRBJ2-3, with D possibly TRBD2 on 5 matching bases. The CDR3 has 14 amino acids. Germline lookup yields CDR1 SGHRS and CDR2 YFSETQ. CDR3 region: CASSLRGSADTRYF. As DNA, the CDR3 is TGCGCCAGCAGCTTGAGAGGGTCTGCAGATACGCGGTATTTT. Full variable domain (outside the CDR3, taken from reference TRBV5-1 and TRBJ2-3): KAGVTQTPRYLIKTRGQQVTLSCSPISGHRSVSWYQQTPGQGLQFLFEYFSETQRNKGNFPGRFSGRQFSNSRSEMNVSTLELGDSALYLCASSLRGSADTRYFGPGTRLTVL.

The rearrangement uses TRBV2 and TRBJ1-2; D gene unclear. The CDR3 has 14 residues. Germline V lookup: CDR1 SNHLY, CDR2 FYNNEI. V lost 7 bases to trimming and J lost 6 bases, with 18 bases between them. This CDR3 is CASTREERVDGYTF. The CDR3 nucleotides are TGTGCCAGCACACGGGAGGAGCGCGTTGATGGCTACACCTTC.

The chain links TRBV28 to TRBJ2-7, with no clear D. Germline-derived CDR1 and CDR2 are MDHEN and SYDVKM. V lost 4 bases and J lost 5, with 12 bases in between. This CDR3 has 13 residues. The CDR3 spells CASSSRIGNEQYF. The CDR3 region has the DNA TGTGCCAGCAGTTCTCGTATAGGAAACGAGCAGTACTTC.

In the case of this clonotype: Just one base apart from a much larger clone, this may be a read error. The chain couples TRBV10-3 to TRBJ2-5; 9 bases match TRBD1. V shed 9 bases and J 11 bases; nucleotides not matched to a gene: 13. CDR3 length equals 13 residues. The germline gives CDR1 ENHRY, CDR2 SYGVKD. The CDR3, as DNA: TGTGCCATTGACAGGGGGTCAGGGGATGAGCAGTACTTC. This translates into CAIDRGSGDEQYF.

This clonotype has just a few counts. The CDR3 reads CSARDLGQGAARLETQYF. CDR3 bases: TGCAGTGCTAGAGATCTAGGGCAGGGGGCGGCCAGATTAGAGACCCAGTACTTC. The chain uses TRBV20-1 and TRBJ2-5, with 8 bases lining up with TRBD1. This CDR3 spans 18 amino acids. The V gene end was trimmed by 0 bases and the J gene end by 4 bases; junction bases not matched to a gene: 16. Germline V gene sequence: CDR1 DFQATT, CDR2 SNEGSKA (reference sequence).

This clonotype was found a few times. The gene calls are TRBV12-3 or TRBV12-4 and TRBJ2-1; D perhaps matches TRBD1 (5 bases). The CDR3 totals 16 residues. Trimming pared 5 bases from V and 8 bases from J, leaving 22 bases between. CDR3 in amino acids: CASSTRDRGLLDEQFF. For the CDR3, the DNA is TGTGCCAGCAGTACCAGGGATAGGGGTTTATTGGATGAGCAGTTCTTC.

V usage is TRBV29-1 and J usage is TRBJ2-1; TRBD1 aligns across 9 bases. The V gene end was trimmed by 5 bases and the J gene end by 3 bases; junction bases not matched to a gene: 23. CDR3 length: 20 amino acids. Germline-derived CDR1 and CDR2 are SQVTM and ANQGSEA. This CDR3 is CSVIGMGQGGLPTFYNEQFF. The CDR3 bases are TGCAGCGTTATCGGAATGGGACAGGGCGGCCTTCCGACATTCTACAATGAGCAGTTCTTC.

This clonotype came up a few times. The DNA of the CDR3 is TGTGCCAGCAGTGACCAGTTTGTGACACCCCGGACCCAGTACTTC. Translating gives CASSDQFVTPRTQYF. The chain has TRBV2 and TRBJ2-5; no firm D call. The CDR3 consists of 15 residues. Germline-derived CDR1 and CDR2 are SNHLY and FYNNEI. V dropped 3 bases and J dropped 7 bases, with 18 bases sitting between them.

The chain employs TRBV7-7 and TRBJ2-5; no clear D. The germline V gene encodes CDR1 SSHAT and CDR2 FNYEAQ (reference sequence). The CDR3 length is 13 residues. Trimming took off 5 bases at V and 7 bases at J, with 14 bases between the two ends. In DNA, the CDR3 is TGTGCCAGCAGCCGTGGCCCTTCAAGGACCCAGTACTTC. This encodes CASSRGPSRTQYF.

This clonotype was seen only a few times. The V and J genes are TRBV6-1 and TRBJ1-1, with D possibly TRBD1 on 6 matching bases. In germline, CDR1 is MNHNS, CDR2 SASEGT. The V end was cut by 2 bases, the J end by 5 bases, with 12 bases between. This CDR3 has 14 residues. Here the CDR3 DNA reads TGTGCCAGCAGTGAACTAGGGGGTAGGACTGAAGCTTTCTTT. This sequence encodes CASSELGGRTEAFF.

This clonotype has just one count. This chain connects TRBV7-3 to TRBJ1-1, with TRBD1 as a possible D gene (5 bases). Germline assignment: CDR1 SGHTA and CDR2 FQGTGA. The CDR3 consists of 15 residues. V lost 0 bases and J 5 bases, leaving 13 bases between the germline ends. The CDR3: CASSLTHRKGTEAFF. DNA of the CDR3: TGTGCCAGCAGCTTAACCCACAGGAAAGGGACTGAAGCTTTCTTT.

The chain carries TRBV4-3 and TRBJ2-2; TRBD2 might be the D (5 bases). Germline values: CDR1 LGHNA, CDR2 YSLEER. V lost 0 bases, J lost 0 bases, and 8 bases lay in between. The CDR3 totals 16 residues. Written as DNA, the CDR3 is TGCGCCAGCAGCCAAGATGGCGGGTCGAACACCGGGGAGCTGTTTTTT. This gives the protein CASSQDGGSNTGELFF.

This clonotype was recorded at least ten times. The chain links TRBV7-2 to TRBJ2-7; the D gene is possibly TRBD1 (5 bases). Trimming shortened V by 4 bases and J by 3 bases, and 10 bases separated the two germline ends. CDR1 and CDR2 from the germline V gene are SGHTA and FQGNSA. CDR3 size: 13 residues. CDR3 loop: CASSSPGFYEQYF. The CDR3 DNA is TGTGCCAGCAGCTCTCCAGGGTTCTACGAGCAGTACTTC.

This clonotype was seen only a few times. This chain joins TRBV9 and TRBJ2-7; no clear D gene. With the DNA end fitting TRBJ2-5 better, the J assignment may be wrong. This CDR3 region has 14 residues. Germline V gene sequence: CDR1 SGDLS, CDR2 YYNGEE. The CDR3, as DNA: TGTGCCAGCAGCGGCAGTAGATGGGGAGAGACCCAGTACTTC. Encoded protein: CASSGSRWGETQYF.